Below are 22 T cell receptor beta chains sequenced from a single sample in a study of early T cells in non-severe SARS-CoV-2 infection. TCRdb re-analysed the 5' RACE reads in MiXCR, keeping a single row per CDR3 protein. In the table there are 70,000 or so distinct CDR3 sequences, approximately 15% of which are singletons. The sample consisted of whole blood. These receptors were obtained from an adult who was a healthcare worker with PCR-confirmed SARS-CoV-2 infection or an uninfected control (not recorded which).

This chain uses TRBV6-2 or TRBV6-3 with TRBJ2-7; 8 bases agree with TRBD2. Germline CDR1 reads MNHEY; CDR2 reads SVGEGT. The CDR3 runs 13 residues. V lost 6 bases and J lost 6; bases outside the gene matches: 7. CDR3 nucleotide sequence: TGTGCCAGCAGAACTGGACTAGCCCTCGAGCAGTACTTC. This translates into CASRTGLALEQYF.

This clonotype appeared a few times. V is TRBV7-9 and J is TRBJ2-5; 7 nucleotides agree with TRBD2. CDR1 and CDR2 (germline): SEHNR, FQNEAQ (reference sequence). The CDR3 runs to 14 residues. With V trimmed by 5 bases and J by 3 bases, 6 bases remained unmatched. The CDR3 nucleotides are TGTGCCAGCAGCCGGGAGGTAACAGAAGAGACCCAGTACTTC. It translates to CASSREVTEETQYF.

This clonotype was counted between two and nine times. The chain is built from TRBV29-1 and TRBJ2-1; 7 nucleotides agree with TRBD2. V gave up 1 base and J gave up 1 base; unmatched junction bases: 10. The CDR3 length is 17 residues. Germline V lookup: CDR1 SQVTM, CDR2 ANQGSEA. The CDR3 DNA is TGCAGCGTTGAAGGTTGGGGAGGGGACGCATCCTACAATGAGCAGTTCTTC. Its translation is CSVEGWGGDASYNEQFF.

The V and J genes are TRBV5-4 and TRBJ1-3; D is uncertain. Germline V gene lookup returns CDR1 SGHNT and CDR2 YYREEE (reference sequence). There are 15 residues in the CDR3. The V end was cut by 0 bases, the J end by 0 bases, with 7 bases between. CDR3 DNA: TGTGCCAGCAGCTTGGTCCCCAGCTCTGGAAACACCATATATTTT. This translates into CASSLVPSSGNTIYF. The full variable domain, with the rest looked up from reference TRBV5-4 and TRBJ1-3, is ETGVTQSPTHLIKTRGQQVTLRCSSQSGHNTVSWYQQALGQGPQFIFQYYREEENGRGNFPPRFSGLQFPNYSSELNVNALELDDSALYLCASSLVPSSGNTIYFGEGSWLTVV.

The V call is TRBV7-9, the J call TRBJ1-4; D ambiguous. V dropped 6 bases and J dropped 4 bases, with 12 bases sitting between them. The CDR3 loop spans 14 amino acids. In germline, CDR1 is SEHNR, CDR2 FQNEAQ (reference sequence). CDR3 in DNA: TGTGCCAGCAGGACGGGCTGGCTTAATGAAAAACTGTTTTTT. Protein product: CASRTGWLNEKLFF.

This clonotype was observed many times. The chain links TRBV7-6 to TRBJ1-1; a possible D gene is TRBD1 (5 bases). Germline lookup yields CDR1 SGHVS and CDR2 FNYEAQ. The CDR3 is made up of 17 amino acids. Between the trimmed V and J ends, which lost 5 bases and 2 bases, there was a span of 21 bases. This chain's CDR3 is CASSPRSVGTTNTEAFF. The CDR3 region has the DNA TGTGCCAGCAGCCCGCGTTCAGTCGGGACCACAAACACTGAAGCTTTCTTT.

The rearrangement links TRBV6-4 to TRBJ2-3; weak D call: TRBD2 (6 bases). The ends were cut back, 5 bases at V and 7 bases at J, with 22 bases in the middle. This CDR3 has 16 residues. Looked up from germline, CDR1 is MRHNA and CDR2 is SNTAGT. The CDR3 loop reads CASSPQGLQSIHTQYF. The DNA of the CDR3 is TGTGCCAGCAGTCCCCAGGGACTCCAATCGATTCATACGCAGTATTTT.

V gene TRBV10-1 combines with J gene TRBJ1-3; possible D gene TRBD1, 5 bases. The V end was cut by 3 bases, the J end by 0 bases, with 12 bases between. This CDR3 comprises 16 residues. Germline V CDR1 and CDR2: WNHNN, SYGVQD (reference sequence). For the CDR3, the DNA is TGCGCCAGCAGTGAAAGTGGGACCTTCTCTGGAAACACCATATATTTT. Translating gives CASSESGTFSGNTIYF.

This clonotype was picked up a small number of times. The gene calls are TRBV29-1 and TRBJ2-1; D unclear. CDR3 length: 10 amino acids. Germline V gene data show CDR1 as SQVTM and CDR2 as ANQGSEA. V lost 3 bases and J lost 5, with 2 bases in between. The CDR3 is CSVEDNEQFF. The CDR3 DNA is TGCAGCGTTGAGGACAATGAGCAGTTCTTC.

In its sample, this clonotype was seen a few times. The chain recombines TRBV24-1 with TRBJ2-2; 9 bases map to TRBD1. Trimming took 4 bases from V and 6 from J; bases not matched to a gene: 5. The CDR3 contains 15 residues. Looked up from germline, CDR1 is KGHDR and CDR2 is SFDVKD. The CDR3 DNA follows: TGTGCCACCAGTGACTCGGGACAGGGATCCGGGGAGCTGTTTTTT. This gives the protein CATSDSGQGSGELFF.

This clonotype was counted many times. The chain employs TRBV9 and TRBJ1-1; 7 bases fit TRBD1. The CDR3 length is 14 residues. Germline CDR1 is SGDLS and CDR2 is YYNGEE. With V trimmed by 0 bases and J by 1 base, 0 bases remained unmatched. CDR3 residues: CASSVGQGNTEAFF. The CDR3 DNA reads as TGTGCCAGCAGCGTAGGACAGGGGAACACTGAAGCTTTCTTT.

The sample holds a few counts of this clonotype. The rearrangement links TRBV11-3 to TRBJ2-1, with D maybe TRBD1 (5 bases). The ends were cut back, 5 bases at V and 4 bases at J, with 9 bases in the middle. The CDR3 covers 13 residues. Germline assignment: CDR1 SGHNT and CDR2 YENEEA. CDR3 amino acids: CASSTQGYNEQFF. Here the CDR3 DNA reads TGTGCCAGCAGCACCCAGGGATACAATGAGCAGTTCTTC.

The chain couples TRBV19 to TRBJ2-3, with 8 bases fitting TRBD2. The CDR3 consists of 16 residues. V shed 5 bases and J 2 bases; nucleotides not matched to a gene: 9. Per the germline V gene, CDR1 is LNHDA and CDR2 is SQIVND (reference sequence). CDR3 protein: CASSLPGLGLTDTQYF. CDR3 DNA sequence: TGTGCCAGTAGTTTACCGGGACTAGGCCTCACAGATACGCAGTATTTT.

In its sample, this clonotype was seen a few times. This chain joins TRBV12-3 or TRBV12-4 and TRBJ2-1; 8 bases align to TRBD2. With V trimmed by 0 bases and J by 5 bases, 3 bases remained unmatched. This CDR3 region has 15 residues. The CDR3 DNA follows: TGTGCCAGCAGTTTAGCCGCGGGGGGCCACAATGAGCAGTTCTTC. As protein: CASSLAAGGHNEQFF.

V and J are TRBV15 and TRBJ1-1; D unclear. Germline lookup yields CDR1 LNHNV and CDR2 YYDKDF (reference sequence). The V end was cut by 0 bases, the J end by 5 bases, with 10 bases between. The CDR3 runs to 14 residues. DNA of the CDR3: TGTGCCACCAGCAGAGACCCTGAAGTTACTGAAGCTTTCTTT. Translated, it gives CATSRDPEVTEAFF.

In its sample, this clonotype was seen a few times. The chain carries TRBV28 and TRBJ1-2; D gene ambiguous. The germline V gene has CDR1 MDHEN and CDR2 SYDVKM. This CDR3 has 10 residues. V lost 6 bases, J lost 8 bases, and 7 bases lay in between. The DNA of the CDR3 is TGTGCCAGCAGGGATAACGGCTACACCTTC. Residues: CASRDNGYTF.

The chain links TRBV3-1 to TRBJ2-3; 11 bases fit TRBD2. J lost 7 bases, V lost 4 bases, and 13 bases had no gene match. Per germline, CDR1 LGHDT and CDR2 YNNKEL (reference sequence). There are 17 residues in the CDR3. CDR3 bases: TGTGCCAGCAGCCTCCGGGCTAGCGGGGGGAGCCCCAATACGCAGTATTTT. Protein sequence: CASSLRASGGSPNTQYF.

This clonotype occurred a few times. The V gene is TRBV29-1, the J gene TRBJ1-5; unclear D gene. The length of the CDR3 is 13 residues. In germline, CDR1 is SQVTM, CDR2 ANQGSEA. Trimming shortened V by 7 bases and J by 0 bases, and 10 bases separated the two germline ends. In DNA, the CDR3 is TGCAGCGCCCTTAGTAATAGCAATCAGCCCCAGCATTTT. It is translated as CSALSNSNQPQHF.

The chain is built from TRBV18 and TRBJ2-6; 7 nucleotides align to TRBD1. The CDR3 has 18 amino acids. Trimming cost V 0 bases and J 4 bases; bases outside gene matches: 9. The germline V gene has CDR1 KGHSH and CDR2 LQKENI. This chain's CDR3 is CASSPPGQPVGGANVLTF. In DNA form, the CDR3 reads TGTGCCAGCTCACCACCGGGACAGCCCGTGGGGGGGGCCAACGTCCTGACTTTC.

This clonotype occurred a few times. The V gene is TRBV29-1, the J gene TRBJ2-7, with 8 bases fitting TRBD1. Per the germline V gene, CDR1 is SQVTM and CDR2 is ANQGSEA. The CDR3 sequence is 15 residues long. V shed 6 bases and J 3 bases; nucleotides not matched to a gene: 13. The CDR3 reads CSVPGGTGGIYEQYF. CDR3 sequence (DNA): TGCAGCGTCCCCGGCGGGACAGGAGGGATCTACGAGCAGTACTTC.

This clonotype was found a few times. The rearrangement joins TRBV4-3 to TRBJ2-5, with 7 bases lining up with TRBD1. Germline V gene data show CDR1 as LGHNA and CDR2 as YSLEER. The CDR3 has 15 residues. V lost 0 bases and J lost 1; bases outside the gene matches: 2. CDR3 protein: CASSQDRTGQETQYF. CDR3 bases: TGCGCCAGCAGCCAAGATCGGACAGGCCAAGAGACCCAGTACTTC.

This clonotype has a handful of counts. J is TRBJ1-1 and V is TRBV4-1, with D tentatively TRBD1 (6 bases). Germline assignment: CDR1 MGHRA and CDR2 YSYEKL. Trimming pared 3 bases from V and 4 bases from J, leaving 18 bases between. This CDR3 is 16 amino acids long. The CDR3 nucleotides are TGCGCCAGCAGCCAGGGGGCGATTATGTGGGGCACTGAAGCTTTCTTT. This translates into CASSQGAIMWGTEAFF.